This T cell receptor (beta chain) was sequenced during a study of T-cell memory formation after mild COVID-19. Study-wide context: In these data, TCR clusters were largely donor specific.

Findings and caveats of the study: While clones contracting from day 15 to 85 were balanced between CD4 and CD8, later expanders leaned CD4+. Within pre-infection memory, some responding clones were found, suggesting cross-reactive memory joined.

TCRdb used MiXCR to reprocess the 5' RACE reads, holding one entry per CDR3 protein. The profile covers approximately 150,000 distinct CDR3 sequences, with roughly 19% appearing a single time and under 2.5% taken by the ten largest. This clonotype appeared a few times. Its cognate antigen is unknown. The CDR3 spans 15 residues. From germline, CDR1 is SGHDN and CDR2 FVKESK. Trimming cost V 5 bases and J 4 bases, with 15 bases left between them. This chain connects TRBV14 to TRBJ2-4; tentatively, D is TRBD2 (5 bases). Sequencing input: PBMCs or a T cell subset sorted from them (not recorded which). This TCR derives from an adult woman who had mild COVID-19 (a few samples of this study predate the infection). Cell type and time point are not known. CDR3 nucleotide sequence: TGTGCCAGCAGCGGAAGGACTGGCCCTAAAAACATTCAGTACTTC. This codes for CASSGRTGPKNIQYF.